Shown below are 4 T cell receptor beta chains from a single sample sequenced in a study of blood T cell repertoires in COVID-19 (dated by TCRdb to the early 2020s). The method was the immunoSEQ multiplex PCR assay. TCRdb took over this immuneACCESS table, retaining in-frame rearrangements with V and J assigned. Such tables are incomplete; in checked studies, under half of the missing clones stem from an unresolved V gene, and the remainder is unexplained. This sample is represented by roughly 390,000 clones; 85% of them were singletons. The ten largest clones take up around 3.4% of the sample. Sequencing was done on a sample of peripheral blood. The receptors here all came from a woman under 30 with acute or convalescent COVID-19.

The rearrangement joins TRBV18 to TRBJ1-2, with 8 bases that match TRBD1. Per germline, CDR1 KGHSH and CDR2 LQKENI. V shed 4 bases, J shed 6 bases, and the junction held 10 bases outside the gene matches. The CDR3 has 15 residues. The CDR3 DNA follows: TGTGCCAGCTCACGACTTCAGGGGGCAAACGATGGCTACACCTTC. Protein sequence: CASSRLQGANDGYTF.

The chain combines TRBV5-1 with TRBJ2-5; TRBD1 is a possible D gene (7 bases). The CDR3 extends over 15 amino acids. With 0 bases removed from V and 5 bases from J, the gap between germline ends came to 14 bases. CDR1 is SGHRS and CDR2 is YFSETQ in the germline V gene. As DNA, the CDR3 is TGCGCCAGCAGCTTGGAAGGAGGGGGCGCGGAGACCCAGTACTTC. Protein product: CASSLEGGGAETQYF.

V usage is TRBV4-1 and J usage is TRBJ1-2; 7 nucleotides line up with TRBD1. CDR3 length: 14 amino acids. V shed 3 bases and J 4 bases; nucleotides not matched to a gene: 5. Germline V gene sequence: CDR1 MGHRA, CDR2 YSYEKL. The CDR3 protein is CASSHETGTYGYTF. The CDR3 DNA is TGCGCCAGCAGCCATGAGACAGGGACCTATGGCTACACCTTC.

Concerning this clone: The sample has other DNA sequences that encode this CDR3 too. The chain employs TRBV2 and TRBJ2-5, with a weak D call TRBD2 (6 bases). V was clipped by 8 bases and J by 4 bases, with 14 bases between them. Germline loops: CDR1 SNHLY, CDR2 FYNNEI. The CDR3 is 13 residues long. This CDR3 is CASLGQGGETQYF. DNA for the CDR3: TGTGCCAGCCTGGGGCAGGGAGGAGAGACCCAGTACTTC.